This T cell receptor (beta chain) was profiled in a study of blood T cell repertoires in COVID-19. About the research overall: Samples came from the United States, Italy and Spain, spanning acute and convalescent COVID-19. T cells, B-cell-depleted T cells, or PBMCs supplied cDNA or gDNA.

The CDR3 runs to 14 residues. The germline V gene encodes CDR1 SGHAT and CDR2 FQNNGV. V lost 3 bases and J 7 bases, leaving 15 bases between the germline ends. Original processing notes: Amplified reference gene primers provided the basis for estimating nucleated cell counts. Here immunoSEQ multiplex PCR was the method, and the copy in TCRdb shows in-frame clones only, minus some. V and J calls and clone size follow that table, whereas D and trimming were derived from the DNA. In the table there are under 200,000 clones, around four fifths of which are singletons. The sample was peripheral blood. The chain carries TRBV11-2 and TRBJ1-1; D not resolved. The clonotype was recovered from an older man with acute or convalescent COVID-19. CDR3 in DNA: TGTGCCAGCAGCTTTTTCGGGAATTCCCGTGAAGCTTTCTTT. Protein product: CASSFFGNSREAFF.